These 10 T cell receptor beta chains originate from one sample sequenced in a study of blood T cell repertoires in COVID-19. TCRdb's table, derived via immunoSEQ multiplex PCR, lists solely in-frame clones and lacks some. This table holds 55,000 to 80,000 clones, 75% to 90% found once. The sample consisted of peripheral blood. The receptors come from a human donor in a cohort sampled during active COVID-19.

Sample share makes this clone medium-sized. The V call is TRBV7-9, the J call TRBJ1-1; D perhaps matches TRBD1 (5 bases). The CDR3 runs 14 residues. V was cut by 5 bases and J by 3 bases, with 13 bases left in between. Germline lookup yields CDR1 SEHNR and CDR2 FQNEAQ (reference sequence). The CDR3 region is CASSEDSGDTEAFF. CDR3 nucleotide sequence: TGTGCCAGCAGCGAAGACAGCGGGGACACTGAAGCTTTCTTT.

The rearrangement links TRBV5-6 to TRBJ2-3, with TRBD1 as a possible D gene (5 bases). The CDR3 extends over 15 amino acids. Trimming cost V 5 bases and J 7 bases, with 20 bases left between them. CDR1 is SGHDT, CDR2 YYEEEE, per germline. The CDR3 DNA reads TGTGCCAGCAGTGTTGTCGCTGGACACCGGAATACGCAGTATTTT. This sequence encodes CASSVVAGHRNTQYF.

This rearrangement joins TRBV6-1 to TRBJ2-7; 10 positions match TRBD1. With V trimmed by 1 base and J by 3 bases, 0 bases remained unmatched. The CDR3 contains 14 residues. Germline CDR1 is MNHNS and CDR2 is SASEGT. The CDR3: CASSEGTGGYEQYF. CDR3 in DNA: TGTGCCAGCAGTGAAGGGACAGGGGGCTACGAGCAGTACTTC.

This clone was recorded once. V and J are TRBV6-2 or TRBV6-3 and TRBJ2-7, with a weak D call TRBD1 (5 bases). There are 14 residues in the CDR3. Germline assignment: CDR1 MNHEY and CDR2 SVGEGT. Trimming cost V 4 bases and J 9 bases, with 19 bases left between them. CDR3 DNA: TGTGCCAGCAGTTCCCACATGAATCTTGGGGCGCAGTACTTC. Translated: CASSSHMNLGAQYF.

The chain recombines TRBV4-1 with TRBJ2-7; 12 nucleotides match TRBD2. The CDR3 runs 18 residues. Germline CDR1 reads MGHRA; CDR2 reads YSYEKL. V lost 0 bases to trimming and J lost 2 bases; unmatched junction nucleotides: 8. The CDR3 loop is CASSQDRGTSGYAYEQYF. The CDR3 DNA follows: TGCGCCAGCAGCCAAGATCGAGGGACTAGCGGGTATGCCTACGAGCAGTACTTC.

The chain is built from TRBV4-1 and TRBJ2-3; the D gene is possibly TRBD2 (6 bases). CDR3 length equals 17 residues. From germline, CDR1 is MGHRA and CDR2 YSYEKL. With 8 bases removed from V and 2 bases from J, the gap between germline ends came to 23 bases. The CDR3 bases are TGCGCCAGCGCGGGGCTAATCCAGCGGGCCATCACAGATACGCAGTATTTT. Translating it yields CASAGLIQRAITDTQYF.

The rearrangement joins TRBV4-1 to TRBJ2-5; 9 positions agree with TRBD2. This CDR3 is 15 amino acids long. Looked up from germline, CDR1 is MGHRA and CDR2 is YSYEKL. J lost 5 bases, V lost 3 bases, and 7 bases had no gene match. The CDR3 region is CASSHSPAGGETQYF. The CDR3 nucleotides are TGCGCCAGCAGCCACTCGCCGGCGGGGGGGGAGACCCAGTACTTC.

The chain has TRBV4-2 and TRBJ2-5; TRBD2 agrees at 10 bases. The V and J ends lost 2 bases and 5 bases, in that order; junction bases with no gene match: 8. CDR1 and CDR2 from the germline V gene are LGHNA and YNFKEQ. The CDR3 is 16 residues long. Here the CDR3 reads CASSQLGLAGDETQYF. The CDR3 DNA is TGTGCCAGCAGCCAATTGGGGCTAGCGGGGGATGAGACCCAGTACTTC.

The V call is TRBV7-9, the J call TRBJ2-1, with D maybe TRBD2 (5 bases). The CDR3 has 14 amino acids. The germline V gene has CDR1 SEHNR and CDR2 FQNEAQ (reference sequence). V was clipped by 5 bases and J by 5 bases, with 13 bases between them. CDR3 in amino acids: CASSGDRGNNEQFF. CDR3 DNA: TGTGCCAGCAGCGGGGATCGGGGAAACAATGAGCAGTTCTTC. Looking up the rest from reference TRBV7-9 and TRBJ2-1 gives the full variable domain: DTGVSQNPRHKITKRGQNVTFRCDPISEHNRLYWYRQTLGQGPEFLTYFQNEAQLEKSRLLSDRFSAERPKGSFSTLEIQRTEQGDSAMYLCASSGDRGNNEQFFGPGTRLTVL.

V is TRBV6-5 and J is TRBJ1-3; tentatively, D is TRBD1 (6 bases). Trimming removed 4 bases at V and 0 bases at J, with 10 bases between. CDR1 MNHEY and CDR2 SVGAGI come from the germline V gene. The CDR3 is made up of 15 amino acids. In DNA, the CDR3 is TGTGCCAGCAGTTTGGACAGCTACTCTGGAAACACCATATATTTT. Protein product: CASSLDSYSGNTIYF.